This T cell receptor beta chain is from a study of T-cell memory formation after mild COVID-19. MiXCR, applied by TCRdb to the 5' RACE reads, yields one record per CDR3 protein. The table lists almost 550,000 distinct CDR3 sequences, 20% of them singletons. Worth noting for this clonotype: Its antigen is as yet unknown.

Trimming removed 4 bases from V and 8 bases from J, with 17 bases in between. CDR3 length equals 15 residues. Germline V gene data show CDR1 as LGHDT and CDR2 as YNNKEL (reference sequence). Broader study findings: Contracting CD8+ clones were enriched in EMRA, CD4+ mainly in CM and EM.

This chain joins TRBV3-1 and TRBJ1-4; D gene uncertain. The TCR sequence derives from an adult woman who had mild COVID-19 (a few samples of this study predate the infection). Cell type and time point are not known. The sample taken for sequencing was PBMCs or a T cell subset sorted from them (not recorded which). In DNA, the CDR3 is TGTGCCAGCAGCCTTCGGATAAGGTCGGACGAAAAACTGTTTTTT. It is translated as CASSLRIRSDEKLFF.